Following are 31 T cell receptor beta chains from one sample sequenced in a study of blood T cell repertoires in COVID-19. The repertoire was sequenced with immunoSEQ multiplex PCR; TCRdb's copy has only in-frame clones and lacks some. This table holds around 140,000 clones, around 90% found once. The sequencing sample was made of peripheral blood. These receptors were obtained from a woman between 45 and 65 years old with acute or convalescent COVID-19.

V is TRBV10-1 and J is TRBJ2-3; 8 bases are a match to TRBD1. CDR3 size: 17 residues. V shed 0 bases, J shed 5 bases, and the junction held 10 bases outside the gene matches. Germline CDR1 and CDR2: WNHNN and SYGVQD (reference sequence). CDR3 in DNA: TGCGCCAGCAGTGAGTCGAGGGCAGGGGGCTTTGTAGATACGCAGTATTTT. Encoded protein: CASSESRAGGFVDTQYF.

The gene calls are TRBV10-1 and TRBJ2-1; 7 bases are shared with TRBD2. Germline-derived CDR1 and CDR2 are WNHNN and SYGVQD (reference sequence). This CDR3 region has 15 residues. V lost 4 bases and J lost 4; bases outside the gene matches: 7. CDR3 amino acids: CASSAGGGEYNEQFF. Written as DNA, the CDR3 is TGCGCCAGCAGTGCCGGGGGAGGGGAGTACAATGAGCAGTTCTTC.

The sample holds one count of this clone. The chain combines TRBV6-1 with TRBJ2-3, with D perhaps TRBD1 (6 bases). CDR1 and CDR2 from the germline V gene are MNHNS and SASEGT. V lost 4 bases to trimming and J lost 0 bases, with 14 bases between them. This CDR3 is built from 16 residues. In DNA, the CDR3 is TGTGCCAGCAGTGGGGGGCAGGGGTCGAGCACAGATACGCAGTATTTT. Translation gives CASSGGQGSSTDTQYF.

This chain connects TRBV7-9 to TRBJ1-2, with D maybe TRBD1 (5 bases). Trimming left V 5 bases short and J 6 bases short, with 16 bases between. CDR3 length: 14 residues. The V gene's germline CDR1 is SEHNR and CDR2 FQNEAQ (reference sequence). Here the CDR3 reads CASSPQGLGHGYTF. The CDR3 region has the DNA TGTGCCAGCAGCCCCCAGGGACTGGGCCATGGCTACACCTTC.

This rearrangement joins TRBV2 to TRBJ1-1; D is unclear. Germline V gene sequence: CDR1 SNHLY, CDR2 FYNNEI. The ends were cut back, 5 bases at V and 5 bases at J, with 18 bases in the middle. This CDR3 is 15 amino acids long. CDR3 coding DNA: TGTGCCAGCAGTCCTGTGGGAGGGAGGTGGACTGAAGCTTTCTTT. It encodes CASSPVGGRWTEAFF.

This clone was counted between two and nine times. V usage is TRBV19 and J usage is TRBJ1-5; TRBD1 is a possible D gene (5 bases). CDR3 length equals 13 residues. V dropped 6 bases and J dropped 4 bases, with 10 bases sitting between them. The germline V gene encodes CDR1 LNHDA and CDR2 SQIVND (reference sequence). The CDR3 region is CASSRGWNQPQHF. The CDR3, as DNA: TGTGCCAGTAGCCGGGGGTGGAATCAGCCCCAGCATTTT.

The chain uses TRBV2 and TRBJ2-5; possible D gene TRBD2, 5 bases. Trimming pared 7 bases from V and 0 bases from J, leaving 9 bases between. Germline V gives CDR1 SNHLY, CDR2 FYNNEI. This CDR3 is 13 amino acids long. The CDR3 DNA follows: TGTGCCAGCACGACTACCTACCAAGAGACCCAGTACTTC. Translating gives CASTTTYQETQYF.

The rearrangement links TRBV2 to TRBJ1-1; 8 bases fit TRBD1. The CDR3 sequence is 15 residues long. The ends lost 6 bases at V and 6 bases at J; junction bases unmatched: 12. Germline V gene data show CDR1 as SNHLY and CDR2 as FYNNEI. CDR3 sequence reads: CASSLETGVVAEAFF. The CDR3 DNA reads as TGTGCCAGCAGCTTGGAGACAGGGGTTGTCGCTGAAGCTTTCTTT. The full variable domain, rest sourced from reference TRBV2 and TRBJ1-1, is EPEVTQTPSHQVTQMGQEVILRCVPISNHLYFYWYRQILGQKVEFLVSFYNNEISEKSEIFDDQFSVERPDGSNFTLKIRSTKLEDSAMYFCASSLETGVVAEAFFGQGTRLTVV.

The CDR3 protein is CASSQVGQGPEQYF. CDR3 in DNA: TGCGCCAGCAGCCAAGTAGGACAGGGACCCGAGCAGTACTTC. This rearrangement joins TRBV4-1 to TRBJ2-7, with 8 nucleotides matching TRBD1. V lost 1 base and J lost 6; bases outside the gene matches: 5. CDR1 is MGHRA and CDR2 is YSYEKL in the germline V gene. The CDR3 has 14 residues.

CDR3 sequence reads: CASSYATGGRAFF. CDR3 nucleotide sequence: TGTGCCAGCAGTTATGCAACAGGGGGCCGAGCTTTCTTT. The gene calls are TRBV6-5 and TRBJ1-1; 9 nucleotides align to TRBD1. Trimming took 3 bases from V and 10 from J; bases not matched to a gene: 6. The CDR3 covers 13 residues. Germline lookup yields CDR1 MNHEY and CDR2 SVGAGI.

V usage is TRBV10-3 and J usage is TRBJ2-3, with 8 bases matching TRBD2. Germline trimming cut 5 bases from V and 3 bases from J; bases unmatched to any gene: 7. The germline V gene encodes CDR1 ENHRY and CDR2 SYGVKD. The CDR3 is 15 residues long. CDR3 residues: CAISSGGGVTDTQYF. DNA of the CDR3: TGTGCCATCAGTAGCGGGGGAGGAGTGACAGATACGCAGTATTTT.

V gene TRBV6-5 combines with J gene TRBJ2-3; D not resolved. Germline V gene sequence: CDR1 MNHEY, CDR2 SVGAGI. The CDR3 loop spans 13 amino acids. V lost 7 bases to trimming and J lost 0 bases, with 8 bases between them. CDR3 sequence (DNA): TGTGCCAGCAATAATCCTAGCACAGATACGCAGTATTTT. Translated, it gives CASNNPSTDTQYF.

This sequence joins TRBV7-8 and TRBJ2-7, with D possibly being TRBD1 (5 bases). Trimming removed 6 bases at V and 5 bases at J, with 14 bases between. The CDR3 contains 13 residues. The V gene's germline CDR1 is SGHVS and CDR2 FQNEAQ. The CDR3 is CASRRAGFNEQYF. The CDR3 nucleotides read TGTGCCAGCAGGCGTGCAGGGTTCAACGAGCAGTACTTC. The whole variable domain, filled in from reference TRBV7-8 and TRBJ2-7, reads GAGVSQSPRYKVAKRGQDVALRCDPISGHVSLFWYQQALGQGPEFLTYFQNEAQLDKSGLPSDRFFAERPEGSVSTLKIQRTQQEDSAVYLCASRRAGFNEQYFGPGTRLTVT.

The DNA of the CDR3 is TGTGCCAGCAGTTACTCTCCAGGAGGCTATGGCTACACCTTC. This gives the protein CASSYSPGGYGYTF. This chain uses TRBV6-5 with TRBJ1-2, with D uncertain. Per germline, CDR1 MNHEY and CDR2 SVGAGI. There are 14 residues in the CDR3. Trimming removed 0 bases at V and 4 bases at J, with 9 bases between.

This chain links TRBV7-3 with TRBJ1-1; 8 bases fit TRBD1. The germline V gene encodes CDR1 SGHTA and CDR2 FQGTGA. The CDR3 contains 14 residues. Germline trimming cut 4 bases from V and 7 bases from J; bases unmatched to any gene: 8. This chain's CDR3 is CASSWTGQRGEAFF. CDR3 sequence (DNA): TGTGCCAGCAGCTGGACAGGGCAGAGGGGTGAAGCTTTCTTT.

Of note for this clone: The sample contains more than one DNA sequence encoding this CDR3. This CDR3 is CAWSPTGGEQYF. DNA of the CDR3: TGTGCCTGGAGTCCCACAGGGGGCGAGCAGTACTTC. The gene calls are TRBV30 and TRBJ2-7; 8 bases line up with TRBD1. CDR1 is GTSNPN and CDR2 is SVGIG in the germline V gene (reference sequence). CDR3 length: 12 amino acids. V was clipped by 2 bases and J by 6 bases; unmatched bases: 3.

The rearrangement uses TRBV7-9 and TRBJ2-7; D perhaps matches TRBD2 (7 bases). The CDR3 contains 15 residues. With 4 bases removed from V and 5 bases from J, the gap between germline ends came to 18 bases. In germline, CDR1 is SEHNR, CDR2 FQNEAQ (reference sequence). CDR3 coding DNA: TGTGCCAGCAGCTGGGGGGGAGACAGGAGCAACGAGCAGTACTTC. The encoded protein is CASSWGGDRSNEQYF. Variable domain in full (rest from reference TRBV7-9 and TRBJ2-7): DTGVSQNPRHKITKRGQNVTFRCDPISEHNRLYWYRQTLGQGPEFLTYFQNEAQLEKSRLLSDRFSAERPKGSFSTLEIQRTEQGDSAMYLCASSWGGDRSNEQYFGPGTRLTVT.

J is TRBJ2-7 and V is TRBV5-1; 9 bases agree with TRBD1. The CDR3 is 15 residues long. The trim removed 1 base at V and 3 bases at J, leaving 5 bases unmatched. Germline V gene sequence: CDR1 SGHRS, CDR2 YFSETQ. In DNA form, the CDR3 reads TGCGCCAGCAGCTTGTCCGGGACAGGGCTCTACGAGCAGTACTTC. It encodes CASSLSGTGLYEQYF.

The chain uses TRBV29-1 and TRBJ1-2; D is possibly TRBD1 (6 bases). Germline V gene data show CDR1 as SQVTM and CDR2 as ANQGSEA. The CDR3 is 14 residues long. V was cut by 1 base and J by 6 bases, with 15 bases left in between. The CDR3 here is CSVEGGQGFDGYTF. Here the CDR3 DNA reads TGCAGCGTTGAAGGTGGGCAGGGGTTCGATGGCTACACCTTC.

The gene calls are TRBV30 and TRBJ1-1, with D uncertain. Trimming took off 2 bases at V and 2 bases at J, with 9 bases between the two ends. This CDR3 region has 13 residues. From germline, CDR1 is GTSNPN and CDR2 SVGIG (reference sequence). The CDR3 coding sequence is TGTGCCTGGAGTTACGGCGGTAACACTGAAGCTTTCTTT. Protein sequence: CAWSYGGNTEAFF.

The chain links TRBV6-1 to TRBJ1-2, with 8 bases aligning to TRBD1. Germline CDR1 and CDR2: MNHNS and SASEGT. The J segment lost 3 bases and the V segment lost 1 base, leaving 1 base of the junction unmatched. This CDR3 region has 14 residues. The chain's CDR3 is CASSEEDRDYGYTF. In DNA form, the CDR3 reads TGTGCCAGCAGTGAAGAGGACAGGGACTATGGCTACACCTTC.

The V call is TRBV10-2, the J call TRBJ1-5, with 8 bases that match TRBD1. Germline V lookup: CDR1 WSHSY, CDR2 SAAADI. CDR3 length: 16 amino acids. Trimming cost V 6 bases and J 3 bases; bases outside gene matches: 10. The CDR3 sequence is CASRETDRGANQPQHF. The DNA of the CDR3 is TGCGCCAGCAGAGAAACTGACAGGGGAGCCAATCAGCCCCAGCATTTT.

CDR3 DNA sequence: TGTGCCAGCAGCTTGGGACAGGGGATGGGGTACGAGCAGTACTTC. Amino acid sequence: CASSLGQGMGYEQYF. The chain employs TRBV6-4 and TRBJ2-7, with TRBD1 matching over 10 bases. The CDR3 runs 15 residues. From germline, CDR1 is MRHNA and CDR2 SNTAGT. After removal of 6 bases from V and 4 bases from J, the junction contained 9 bases not matched to a gene.

This clone is medium-sized (0.01 to 0.1%) in the sample. The chain employs TRBV15 and TRBJ2-1; a possible D gene is TRBD1 (7 bases). Germline values: CDR1 LNHNV, CDR2 YYDKDF (reference sequence). V shed 7 bases and J shed 7 bases, with 17 bases lying between them. The CDR3 is 14 residues long. The CDR3 DNA reads as TGTGCCACCAACCTAGGACAGGAGGGGAATGAGCAGTTCTTC. Translated: CATNLGQEGNEQFF.

The J gene is TRBJ1-5, the V gene TRBV5-8, with D uncertain. V was shortened by 3 bases and J by 1 base, with 11 bases between the two germline ends. CDR3 length equals 15 residues. Germline CDR1 is SGHTS and CDR2 is YDEGEE. The CDR3 nucleotides read TGTGCCAGCAGCTCGAGGGTGGGGAGCAATCAGCCCCAGCATTTT. Translation gives CASSSRVGSNQPQHF.

V and J are TRBV9 and TRBJ1-5; D possibly corresponds to TRBD1 (5 bases). This CDR3 contains 13 residues. Between the trimmed V and J ends, which lost 3 bases and 4 bases, there was a span of 8 bases. The V gene's germline CDR1 is SGDLS and CDR2 YYNGEE. The CDR3 sequence: CASSAGGNQPQHF. As DNA, the CDR3 is TGTGCCAGCAGCGCCGGGGGGAATCAGCCCCAGCATTTT.

The genes are TRBV5-4 and TRBJ2-3; no definite D call. Germline V gene sequence: CDR1 SGHNT, CDR2 YYREEE (reference sequence). CDR3 length: 16 residues. V dropped 0 bases and J dropped 0 bases, with 11 bases sitting between them. CDR3 DNA: TGTGCCAGCAGCTTGGGTCGTGTCAGAAGCACAGATACGCAGTATTTT. Protein product: CASSLGRVRSTDTQYF.

This rearrangement joins TRBV7-3 to TRBJ1-1; TRBD1 might be the D (6 bases). The V gene's germline CDR1 is SGHTA and CDR2 FQGTGA. V was trimmed by 5 bases and J by 3 bases, leaving 13 bases between them. The CDR3 contains 14 residues. The CDR3 loop reads CASSQDRGDTEAFF. CDR3 DNA: TGTGCCAGCAGCCAGGACAGAGGGGACACTGAAGCTTTCTTT.

The chain couples TRBV2 to TRBJ2-7; the match to TRBD1 covers 8 bases. Germline assignment: CDR1 SNHLY and CDR2 FYNNEI. The CDR3 consists of 13 residues. Trimming at V came to 1 base and at J to 7 bases, leaving 3 bases not matched to a gene. CDR3 bases: TGTGCCAGCAGTGAAGGACAGGGGAGGGAGCAGTACTTC. Encoded protein: CASSEGQGREQYF.

This chain joins TRBV11-2 and TRBJ2-1; D gene unclear. This CDR3 has 13 residues. CDR1 is SGHAT and CDR2 is FQNNGV in the germline V gene. V lost 5 bases to trimming and J lost 8 bases, with 13 bases between them. CDR3 bases: TGTGCCAGCAGCCCACGAGACTGGCATGAGCAGTTCTTC. Translated: CASSPRDWHEQFF.

In DNA form, the CDR3 reads TGCGCCAGCAGCTTGGACCGGAATGAGCAGTTCTTC. It is translated as CASSLDRNEQFF. V gene TRBV5-1 combines with J gene TRBJ2-1, with unresolved D. CDR3 length: 12 residues. V dropped 0 bases and J dropped 7 bases, with 5 bases sitting between them. Germline lookup yields CDR1 SGHRS and CDR2 YFSETQ.